The clone carrying this TCR beta chain was found once. Its matching antigen is unknown. The data stem from a study of T cell responses to AZD1222 COVID-19 vaccine. Study-wide findings and caveats: As reported, nearly half of all spike-specific TCRs target variant regions that are unmutated. Across the whole spike, CD4 TCRs peaked at regions 160-218 and 743-854. Only 6 or 7 AZD1222 recipients tested seropositive at baseline.

The analysis combined second doses at about 4 or about 12 weeks. Data came from immunoSEQ multiplex PCR; TCRdb stores just in-frame clones and leaves some out. The sample holds just over 150,000 clones, 90% to 95% seen once. Sequences were derived from peripheral blood, sampled 28 days after the second AZD1222 dose. The sequence derives from an adult who received the AZD1222 COVID-19 vaccine.

CDR3 protein: CAAGPDRVVTEAFF. In DNA, the CDR3 is TGTGCCGCTGGCCCGGACAGGGTCGTCACTGAAGCTTTCTTT. This rearrangement joins TRBV19 to TRBJ1-1, with 8 positions matching TRBD1. This CDR3 has 14 amino acids. Germline V lookup: CDR1 LNHDA, CDR2 SQIVND (reference sequence). V was pared by 11 bases and J by 4 bases, with 12 bases of the junction left unmatched. Drawing the rest from reference TRBV19 and TRBJ1-1, the complete variable domain is DGGITQSPKYLFRKEGQNVTLSCEQNLNHDAMYWYRQDPGQGLRLIYYSQIVNDFQKGDIAEGYSVSREKKESFPLTVTSAQKNPTAFYLCAAGPDRVVTEAFFGQGTRLTVV.